Given below is one T cell receptor (beta chain) in context. Its antigen is not known. This sample was taken from a study of blood T cells in healthy people across ages. In the study overall: Per two T cells, template switching captured roughly one barcoded beta molecule.

General study points: Observed TCR beta diversity per million T cells went down as age went up. This fall followed a roughly linear course with age.

A second PCR, run for about 6 to 11 cycles, used a sample-barcoded 5' primer plus a J-beta primer mix. TCRdb recomputed calls from the 5' RACE reads with MiXCR, one row per CDR3 protein. In the table there are about 1.6 million distinct CDR3 sequences, 30% to 40% of which are singletons. Trimming cost V 3 bases and J 0 bases, with 13 bases left between them. The CDR3 is made up of 16 amino acids. Specimen: blood. This TCR came from a woman in her twenties or thirties in good health. The chain recombines TRBV12-3 or TRBV12-4 with TRBJ2-3, with D perhaps matching TRBD2 (6 bases). The CDR3 loop reads CASSFGGPTSTDTQYF. The CDR3 DNA sequence: TGTGCCAGCAGTTTCGGGGGACCCACTAGCACAGATACGCAGTATTTT.